The 23 T cell receptor beta chains below all came from one sample that was sequenced in a study of prognosis after radiotherapy for stage I lung cancer. Using two-round multiplex PCR, the authors amplified TCR beta CDR3 from genomic DNA. The first PCR round targeted every TRBV and TRBJ gene with specific primers. TCRdb fed the multiplex PCR reads into MiXCR, producing one record per CDR3 protein. The top ten hold roughly 7.5% of the sample, which has around 60,000 distinct CDR3 sequences, around 27% seen once. The sequences come from PBMCs, collected before or after stereotactic body radiation therapy (not recorded which). Receptors were obtained from a donor over 45 with non-small cell lung cancer.

This clonotype occurred a few times. A read error is possible here, since a much larger clone lies one base away. The rearrangement uses TRBV6-2 or TRBV6-3 and TRBJ1-5; tentative D call: TRBD1 (6 bases). The CDR3 has 16 residues. The germline CDR1 and CDR2 sequences are MNHEY and SVGEGT. The CDR3 reads CASSERGHFVNQPRHF. CDR3 DNA: TGTGCCAGCAGTGAAAGGGGACATTTCGTCAATCAGCCCCGGCATTTT.

The table lists this clonotype with many counts. The chain carries TRBV19 and TRBJ2-3, with D perhaps matching TRBD1 (5 bases). Between the trimmed V and J ends, which lost 6 bases and 4 bases, there was a span of 20 bases. Germline V CDR1 and CDR2: LNHDA, SQIVND (reference sequence). The CDR3 runs to 16 residues. The CDR3 loop is CASRAGPGNRPDTQYF. In DNA form, the CDR3 reads TGTGCCAGTAGAGCAGGGCCAGGGAACAGGCCAGATACGCAGTATTTT.

The table lists this clonotype with many counts. J is TRBJ1-4 and V is TRBV7-9; 9 bases are a match to TRBD1. Germline assignment: CDR1 SEHNR and CDR2 FQNEAQ (reference sequence). This CDR3 contains 15 residues. With 3 bases clipped from V and 5 bases from J, the junction kept 4 bases outside the gene matches. The CDR3, as DNA: TGTGCCAGCAGCTTCACCGGGACAGGGAATGAAAAACTGTTTTTT. It translates to CASSFTGTGNEKLFF. Complete variable domain (other parts from reference TRBV7-9 and TRBJ1-4): DTGVSQNPRHKITKRGQNVTFRCDPISEHNRLYWYRQTLGQGPEFLTYFQNEAQLEKSRLLSDRFSAERPKGSFSTLEIQRTEQGDSAMYLCASSFTGTGNEKLFFGSGTQLSVL.

This clonotype has ten or more counts. The chain employs TRBV6-1 and TRBJ1-1; unclear D gene. The CDR3 length is 12 residues. The V gene lost 5 bases and the J gene lost 1 base, with 5 bases spanning the gap. Germline V gene data show CDR1 as MNHNS and CDR2 as SASEGT. The CDR3 bases are TGTGCCAGCAGTACGGCGAACACTGAAGCTTTCTTT. Translated: CASSTANTEAFF.

This clonotype has ten or more counts. The chain uses TRBV4-3 and TRBJ2-3, with D unclear. V was pared by 2 bases and J by 0 bases, with 9 bases between. This CDR3 has 15 residues. Germline CDR1 is LGHNA and CDR2 is YSLEER. As DNA, the CDR3 is TGCGCCAGCAGCCAATTCTACGAGAGCACAGATACGCAGTATTTT. Its translation: CASSQFYESTDTQYF.

This clonotype was counted many times. The V call is TRBV2, the J call TRBJ1-2; D gene ambiguous. Germline lookup yields CDR1 SNHLY and CDR2 FYNNEI. Trimming took off 5 bases at V and 4 bases at J, with 11 bases between the two ends. The CDR3 spans 13 residues. The CDR3 loop reads CASSLLAGYGYTF. CDR3 bases: TGTGCCAGCAGTCTCCTAGCGGGCTATGGCTACACCTTC.

This clonotype came up many times. The chain joins TRBV6-1 to TRBJ2-7; TRBD2 agrees at 11 bases. This CDR3 has 14 residues. CDR1 and CDR2 from the germline V gene are MNHNS and SASEGT. Germline trimming cut 5 bases from V and 6 bases from J; bases unmatched to any gene: 6. CDR3 protein: CASSQLAGDSEQYF. DNA of the CDR3: TGTGCCAGCAGTCAACTAGCGGGGGATAGCGAGCAGTACTTC.

The V gene is TRBV5-6, the J gene TRBJ1-1; the D is unclear. Between the trimmed V and J ends, which lost 1 base and 3 bases, there was a span of 1 base. Germline values: CDR1 SGHDT, CDR2 YYEEEE. This CDR3 contains 11 residues. The CDR3 loop is CASSLYTEAFF. In DNA form, the CDR3 reads TGTGCCAGCAGCTTGTACACTGAAGCTTTCTTT. The whole variable domain, remainder taken from reference TRBV5-6 and TRBJ1-1, is DAGVTQSPTHLIKTRGQQVTLRCSPKSGHDTVSWYQQALGQGPQFIFQYYEEEERQRGNFPDRFSGHQFPNYSSELNVNALLLGDSALYLCASSLYTEAFFGQGTRLTVV.

This clonotype showed up many times. The chain has TRBV6-9 and TRBJ2-1; D call uncertain. V lost 3 bases and J lost 7, with 10 bases in between. CDR3 length: 13 amino acids. Germline lookup yields CDR1 MNHGY and CDR2 SVAAGI. The CDR3 spells CASSYSTRNEQFF. CDR3 sequence (DNA): TGTGCCAGCAGTTACTCCACCAGGAATGAGCAGTTCTTC.

In this sample, this clonotype turned up many times. This chain joins TRBV5-1 and TRBJ1-4, with D perhaps matching TRBD1 (5 bases). The CDR3 is made up of 14 amino acids. Deletions cut 4 bases from V and 3 bases from J, with 10 bases between. Looked up from germline, CDR1 is SGHRS and CDR2 is YFSETQ. The DNA of the CDR3 is TGCGCCAGCAGCCTGGTGGGGGCTAATGAAAAACTGTTTTTT. Amino acid sequence: CASSLVGANEKLFF. The full variable domain, rest sourced from reference TRBV5-1 and TRBJ1-4, is KAGVTQTPRYLIKTRGQQVTLSCSPISGHRSVSWYQQTPGQGLQFLFEYFSETQRNKGNFPGRFSGRQFSNSRSEMNVSTLELGDSALYLCASSLVGANEKLFFGSGTQLSVL.

Note on this clonotype: This may be a read error, as it is one base from a much larger clone. The genes are TRBV6-2 or TRBV6-3 and TRBJ1-1; no definite D call. CDR1 is MNHEY and CDR2 is SVGEGT in the germline V gene. Trimming removed 5 bases at V and 1 base at J, with 11 bases between. This CDR3 is 14 amino acids long. CDR3 sequence reads: CASSTAGENTEAFF. DNA for the CDR3: TGTGCCAGCAGTACAGCGGGTGAGAACACTGAAGCTTTCTTT.

This clonotype was counted at least ten times. DNA for the CDR3: TGCGCCAGCAGCAGTGAGGGGTTCGATACGCAGTATTTT. Protein product: CASSSEGFDTQYF. The genes are TRBV5-1 and TRBJ2-3; possibly TRBD1 or TRBD2 for D (5 bases each). CDR1 and CDR2 from the germline V gene are SGHRS and YFSETQ. Trimming stripped 4 bases from V and 6 bases from J, with 12 bases between. The length of the CDR3 is 13 residues.

This clonotype appeared once. A much larger clonotype is one base distant, so this may be a read error. The CDR3 sequence: CAISDDLTGTAAGYTF. Written as DNA, the CDR3 is TGTGCCATCAGTGACGACTTAACCGGGACGGCGGCGGGCTACACCTTC. The rearrangement links TRBV10-3 to TRBJ1-2; tentatively, D is TRBD1 (5 bases). Germline loops: CDR1 ENHRY, CDR2 SYGVKD. The CDR3 loop spans 16 amino acids. Trimming shortened V by 3 bases and J by 8 bases, and 22 bases separated the two germline ends.

In the case of this clonotype: A much larger clone lies one base from this, so it may be a read error. The DNA for the CDR3 is TGCAGTGCAAGCGCGGGGGCCGGCCGTGGTGAGCAGCTCTTC. Amino acids: CSASAGAGRGEQLF. V is TRBV20-1 and J is TRBJ2-1; tentatively, D is TRBD2 (7 bases). Germline-derived CDR1 and CDR2 are DFQATT and SNEGSKA (reference sequence). CDR3 length: 14 residues.

This clonotype was seen just once. Germline and junction disagree at one end, which may indicate a read error. V gene TRBV6-2 or TRBV6-3 combines with J gene TRBJ2-2, with a possible D match to TRBD2 (5 bases). This CDR3 has 14 residues. Germline CDR1 MNHEY, CDR2 SVGEGT. The CDR3 loop is CVSISLMGAGELFF. In nucleotides, the CDR3 is TGTGTCAGCATCTCCCTGATGGGAGCCGGGGAGCTGTTTTTT.

This clonotype has ten or more counts. Because it lacks the conserved phenylalanine or tryptophan at the end, this CDR3 is likely a read error. The CDR3 bases are TGCGCCAGCAGCTCCCAACCGGGGGGCTTGGAGACCCAGTACCTC. It yields the protein CASSSQPGGLETQYL. The chain carries TRBV5-1 and TRBJ2-5; a weak D match, TRBD2 (7 bases). Trimming took 3 bases from V and 5 from J, leaving 17 bases between them. This CDR3 region has 15 residues. Germline CDR1 reads SGHRS; CDR2 reads YFSETQ.

This sequence joins TRBV19 and TRBJ2-6, with D possibly TRBD1 on 7 matching bases. V lost 6 bases, J lost 5 bases, and 11 bases lay in between. CDR3 size: 14 residues. Germline-derived CDR1 and CDR2 are LNHDA and SQIVND (reference sequence). The CDR3 DNA reads as TGTGCCAGTAGCGACAGGGACTGGGCCAACGTCCTGACTTTC. It yields the protein CASSDRDWANVLTF. The variable domain in full, completed from reference TRBV19 and TRBJ2-6, reads DGGITQSPKYLFRKEGQNVTLSCEQNLNHDAMYWYRQDPGQGLRLIYYSQIVNDFQKGDIAEGYSVSREKKESFPLTVTSAQKNPTAFYLCASSDRDWANVLTFGAGSRLTVL.

This clonotype occurred many times. V and J are TRBV20-1 and TRBJ2-1; TRBD2 matches 10 bases. Losses at the gene ends were 3 bases for V and 1 base for J; bases not matched to a gene: 15. Per germline, CDR1 DFQATT and CDR2 SNEGSKA (reference sequence). The CDR3 runs to 19 residues. Here the CDR3 reads CSASYRRSGGTDSYNEQFF. In DNA, the CDR3 is TGCAGTGCTAGTTACCGTCGTAGCGGGGGGACAGATTCCTACAATGAGCAGTTCTTC.

This clonotype showed up many times. CDR3 sequence: CASSLASSGQGLPQHF. The CDR3 bases are TGTGCCAGCAGTTTAGCATCCTCGGGACAGGGTCTGCCCCAGCATTTT. This chain joins TRBV12-3 or TRBV12-4 and TRBJ1-5; 9 bases are shared with TRBD1. Unmatched junction bases numbered 9, after V lost 0 bases and J lost 9 bases. The CDR3 loop spans 16 amino acids.

This clonotype was observed many times. The chain couples TRBV5-1 to TRBJ2-1, with 12 bases aligning to TRBD2. Looked up from germline, CDR1 is SGHRS and CDR2 is YFSETQ. CDR3 length: 17 amino acids. The trim removed 3 bases at V and 2 bases at J, leaving 6 bases unmatched. CDR3 loop: CASSSGTSGYPYNEQFF. In nucleotides, the CDR3 is TGCGCCAGCAGCTCCGGGACTAGCGGGTACCCCTACAATGAGCAGTTCTTC.

This clonotype was found many times. This sequence joins TRBV28 and TRBJ1-2, with TRBD1 matching over 7 bases. Germline assignment: CDR1 MDHEN and CDR2 SYDVKM. The CDR3 runs 14 residues. The trim removed 2 bases at V and 2 bases at J, leaving 2 bases unmatched. This CDR3 is CASSLQGQNYGYTF. The CDR3 DNA reads TGTGCCAGCAGTTTACAGGGACAGAACTATGGCTACACCTTC.

This clonotype was counted many times. This chain joins TRBV3-1 and TRBJ1-4; D gene ambiguous. The CDR3 totals 12 residues. Trimming pared 0 bases from V and 8 bases from J, leaving 4 bases between. Germline V gives CDR1 LGHDT, CDR2 YNNKEL (reference sequence). The CDR3 DNA follows: TGTGCCAGCAGCCAAGACGGAGAAAAACTGTTTTTT. Its protein is CASSQDGEKLFF.

The rearrangement uses TRBV12-5 and TRBJ2-5, with D possibly matching TRBD1 (6 bases). Germline V gene data show CDR1 as LGHNT and CDR2 as FRNRAP. CDR3 length: 13 amino acids. V lost 6 bases to trimming and J lost 1 base, with 9 bases between them. In nucleotides, the CDR3 is TGTGCTAGTGGGCGACAGGCCCAAGAGACCCAGTACTTC. Protein sequence: CASGRQAQETQYF.